This T cell receptor (beta chain) was documented in a study of T cells in women clearing cervical HPV infection. On this clone itself: Its antigen is not known. Read data end 3 residues before the CDR3 end; the end is taken from the germline J gene.

Per the germline V gene, CDR1 is MNHEY and CDR2 is SVGEGT. Trimming at V came to 5 bases and at J to 3 bases, leaving 6 bases not matched to a gene. The CDR3 runs to 15 residues. TCRdb keeps only in-frame clones here, not all; method: immunoSEQ multiplex PCR. The table for this sample gives about 27,000 clones. Study-wide findings and caveats: CIN3+ cases had significantly higher TCR repertoire richness than controls, but evenness did not differ. Richness plus V gene abundances separated cases from controls with AUC about 0.8. TRBV6-7 relative abundance averaged roughly 0.099% in cases and about 0.17% in controls.

This chain joins TRBV6-2 or TRBV6-3 and TRBJ1-5, with 8 bases that match TRBD1. This TCR was sampled from a woman aged 18-69 years with a cervical HPV16 infection that either progressed to CIN3+ or cleared (not recorded which). The sequenced material came from blood buffy coat. The chain's CDR3 is CASSQGTGFNQPQHF. Incomplete CDR3 DNA: TGTGCCAGCAGTCAAGGGACAGGATTCAATCAGCCC.